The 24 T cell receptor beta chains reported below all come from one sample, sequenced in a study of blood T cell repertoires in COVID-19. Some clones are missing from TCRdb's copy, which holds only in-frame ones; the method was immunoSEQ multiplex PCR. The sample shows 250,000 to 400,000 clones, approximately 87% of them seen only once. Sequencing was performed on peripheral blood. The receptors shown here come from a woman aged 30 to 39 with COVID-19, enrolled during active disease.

The DNA of the CDR3 is TGCAGCGTTTTTGGGGGCTCCAAAAACATTCAGTACTTC. It translates to CSVFGGSKNIQYF. The chain has TRBV29-1 and TRBJ2-4; D is perhaps TRBD1 (6 bases). Germline loops: CDR1 SQVTM, CDR2 ANQGSEA. The CDR3 covers 13 residues. Trimming cost V 5 bases and J 2 bases, with 10 bases left between them.

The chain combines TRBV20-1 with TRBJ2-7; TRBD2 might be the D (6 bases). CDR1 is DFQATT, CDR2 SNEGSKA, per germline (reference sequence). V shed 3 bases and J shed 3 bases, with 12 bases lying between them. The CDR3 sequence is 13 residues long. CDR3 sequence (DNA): TGCAGTGCTAGTGCCGGGAGTCACTACGAGCAGTACTTC. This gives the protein CSASAGSHYEQYF.

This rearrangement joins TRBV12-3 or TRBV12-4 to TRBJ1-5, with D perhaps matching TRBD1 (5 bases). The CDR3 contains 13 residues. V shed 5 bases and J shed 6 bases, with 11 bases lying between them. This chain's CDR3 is CASSDQGGQPQHF. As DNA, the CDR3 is TGTGCCAGCAGTGACCAGGGAGGTCAGCCCCAGCATTTT.

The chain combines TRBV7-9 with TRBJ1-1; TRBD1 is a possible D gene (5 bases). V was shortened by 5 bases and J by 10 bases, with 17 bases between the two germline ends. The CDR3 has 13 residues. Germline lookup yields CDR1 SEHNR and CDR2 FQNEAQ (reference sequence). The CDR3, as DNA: TGTGCCAGCAGCCAACGGTCGGGGGACCCAGCTTTCTTT. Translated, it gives CASSQRSGDPAFF.

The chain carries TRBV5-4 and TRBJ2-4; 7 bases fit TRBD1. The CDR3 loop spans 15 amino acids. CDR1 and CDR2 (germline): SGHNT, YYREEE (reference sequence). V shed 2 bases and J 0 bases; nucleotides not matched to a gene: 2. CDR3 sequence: CASSLGGIAKNIQYF. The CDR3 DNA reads TGTGCCAGCAGCTTAGGGGGCATAGCCAAAAACATTCAGTACTTC. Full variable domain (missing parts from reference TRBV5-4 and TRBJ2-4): ETGVTQSPTHLIKTRGQQVTLRCSSQSGHNTVSWYQQALGQGPQFIFQYYREEENGRGNFPPRFSGLQFPNYSSELNVNALELDDSALYLCASSLGGIAKNIQYFGAGTRLSVL.

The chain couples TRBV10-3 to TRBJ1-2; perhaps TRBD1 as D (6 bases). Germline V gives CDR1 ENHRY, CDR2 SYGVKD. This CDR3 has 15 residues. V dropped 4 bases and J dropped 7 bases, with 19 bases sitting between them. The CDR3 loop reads CAISVSPTGHGGYTF. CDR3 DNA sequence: TGTGCCATCAGTGTGTCCCCGACAGGTCACGGTGGCTACACCTTC.

CDR3 nucleotides: TGTGCCACTTGGGGCCAGGGCTATCATCAGCCCCAGCATTTT. This gives the protein CATWGQGYHQPQHF. This chain uses TRBV19 with TRBJ1-5, with D possibly matching TRBD1 (5 bases). The germline V and J ends were trimmed by 10 bases and 5 bases, with 18 bases remaining between them. Germline V lookup: CDR1 LNHDA, CDR2 SQIVND (reference sequence). CDR3 length: 14 residues.

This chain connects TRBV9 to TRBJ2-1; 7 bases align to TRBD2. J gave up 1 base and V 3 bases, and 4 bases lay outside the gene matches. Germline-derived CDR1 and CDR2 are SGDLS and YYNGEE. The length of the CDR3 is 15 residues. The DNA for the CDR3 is TGTGCCAGCAGCGCGCTAGCGGCTTCCTACAATGAGCAGTTCTTC. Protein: CASSALAASYNEQFF.

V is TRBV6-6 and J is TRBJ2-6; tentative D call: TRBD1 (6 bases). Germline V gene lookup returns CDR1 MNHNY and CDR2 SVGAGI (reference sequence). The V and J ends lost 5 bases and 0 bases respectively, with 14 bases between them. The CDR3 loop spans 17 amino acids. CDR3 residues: CASSLGATLSGANVLTF. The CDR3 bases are TGTGCCAGCAGTCTGGGGGCTACACTCTCTGGGGCCAACGTCCTGACTTTC.

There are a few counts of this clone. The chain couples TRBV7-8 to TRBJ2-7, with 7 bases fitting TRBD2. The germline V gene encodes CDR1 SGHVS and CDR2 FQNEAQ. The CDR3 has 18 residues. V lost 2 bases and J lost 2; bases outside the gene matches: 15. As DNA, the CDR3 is TGTGCCAGCAGCTTAAGTTTTTCACGCCTAGCGGAGACCTACGAGCAGTACTTC. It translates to CASSLSFSRLAETYEQYF.

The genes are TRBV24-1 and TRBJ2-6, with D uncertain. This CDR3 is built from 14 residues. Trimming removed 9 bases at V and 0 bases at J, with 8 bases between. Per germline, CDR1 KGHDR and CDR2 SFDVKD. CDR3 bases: TGTGCCACCTCCGGTAGCTCTGGGGCCAACGTCCTGACTTTC. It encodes CATSGSSGANVLTF.

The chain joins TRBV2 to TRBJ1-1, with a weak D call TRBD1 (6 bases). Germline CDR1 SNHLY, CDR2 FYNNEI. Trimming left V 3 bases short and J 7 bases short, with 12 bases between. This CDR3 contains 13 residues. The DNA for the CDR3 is TGTGCCAGCAGTGAGAAAAGGGGGTATGAAGCTTTCTTT. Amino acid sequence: CASSEKRGYEAFF.

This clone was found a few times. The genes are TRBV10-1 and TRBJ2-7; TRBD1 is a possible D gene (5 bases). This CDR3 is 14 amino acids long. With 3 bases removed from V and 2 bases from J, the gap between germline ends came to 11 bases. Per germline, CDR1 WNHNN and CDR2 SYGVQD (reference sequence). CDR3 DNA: TGCGCCAGCAGTGAAATGACAGAGCCCTACGAGCAGTACTTC. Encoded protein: CASSEMTEPYEQYF.

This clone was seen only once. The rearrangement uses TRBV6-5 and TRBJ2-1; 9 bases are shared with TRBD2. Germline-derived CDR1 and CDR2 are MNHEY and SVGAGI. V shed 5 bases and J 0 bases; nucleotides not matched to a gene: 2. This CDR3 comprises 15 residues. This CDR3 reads CASSSGRSSYNEQFF. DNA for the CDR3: TGTGCCAGCAGTAGCGGGAGGAGCTCCTACAATGAGCAGTTCTTC.

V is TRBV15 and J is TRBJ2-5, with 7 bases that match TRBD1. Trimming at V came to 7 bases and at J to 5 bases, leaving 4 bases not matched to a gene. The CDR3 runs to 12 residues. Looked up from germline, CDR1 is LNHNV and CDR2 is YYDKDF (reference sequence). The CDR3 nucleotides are TGTGCCACCAAGGCGACAGGGGAGACCCAGTACTTC. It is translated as CATKATGETQYF.

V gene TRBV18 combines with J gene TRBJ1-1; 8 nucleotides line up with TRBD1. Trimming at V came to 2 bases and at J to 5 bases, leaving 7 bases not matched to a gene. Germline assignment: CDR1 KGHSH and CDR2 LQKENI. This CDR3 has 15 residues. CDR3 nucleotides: TGTGCCAGCTCACCAAGTCAGGGGGCTTTGACTGAAGCTTTCTTT. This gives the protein CASSPSQGALTEAFF.

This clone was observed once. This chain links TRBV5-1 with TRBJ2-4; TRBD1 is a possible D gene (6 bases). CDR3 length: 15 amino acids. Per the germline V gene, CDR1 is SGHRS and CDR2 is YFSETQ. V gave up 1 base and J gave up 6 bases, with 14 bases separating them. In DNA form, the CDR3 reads TGCGCCAGCAGCTTGTACACAACAGGGCGAAACATTCAGTACTTC. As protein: CASSLYTTGRNIQYF.

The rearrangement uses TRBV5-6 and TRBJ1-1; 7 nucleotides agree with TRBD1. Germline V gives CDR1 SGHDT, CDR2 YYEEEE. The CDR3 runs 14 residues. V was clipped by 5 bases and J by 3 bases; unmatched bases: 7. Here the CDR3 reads CASSSITGDTEAFF. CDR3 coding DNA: TGTGCCAGCAGTTCTATTACAGGGGACACTGAAGCTTTCTTT.

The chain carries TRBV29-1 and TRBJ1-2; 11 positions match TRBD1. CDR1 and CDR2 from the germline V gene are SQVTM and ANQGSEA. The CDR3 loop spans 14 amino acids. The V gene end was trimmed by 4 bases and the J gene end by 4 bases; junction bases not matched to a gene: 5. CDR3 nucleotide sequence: TGCAGCGTTGGAGGGACAGGGGGAATCTATGGCTACACCTTC. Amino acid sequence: CSVGGTGGIYGYTF.

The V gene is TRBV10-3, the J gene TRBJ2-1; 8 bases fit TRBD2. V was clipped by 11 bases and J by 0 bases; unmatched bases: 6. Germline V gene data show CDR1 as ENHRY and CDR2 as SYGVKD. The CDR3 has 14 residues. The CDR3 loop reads CAGASGSSYNEQFF. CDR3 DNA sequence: TGTGCCGGGGCCAGCGGGAGCTCCTACAATGAGCAGTTCTTC.

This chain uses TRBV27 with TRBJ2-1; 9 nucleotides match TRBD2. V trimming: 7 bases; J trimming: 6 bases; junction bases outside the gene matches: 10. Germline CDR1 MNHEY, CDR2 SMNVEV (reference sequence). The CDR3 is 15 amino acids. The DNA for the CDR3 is TGTGCCAGCAACCCAGCGGGAGGCCGAGGCAATGAGCAGTTCTTC. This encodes CASNPAGGRGNEQFF.

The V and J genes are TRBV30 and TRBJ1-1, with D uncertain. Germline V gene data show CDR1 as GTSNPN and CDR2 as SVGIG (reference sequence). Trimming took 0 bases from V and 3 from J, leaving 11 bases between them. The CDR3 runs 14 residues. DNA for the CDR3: TGTGCCTGGAGTGTATCGAGCGGCGACACTGAAGCTTTCTTT. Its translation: CAWSVSSGDTEAFF.

CDR3 amino acids: CASSERGTNEKLFF. The CDR3 nucleotides are TGTGCCAGCAGTGAACGGGGGACTAATGAAAAACTGTTTTTT. V usage is TRBV2 and J usage is TRBJ1-4; TRBD1 is a possible D gene (5 bases). V dropped 2 bases and J dropped 2 bases, with 6 bases sitting between them. CDR3 size: 14 residues. CDR1 and CDR2 (germline): SNHLY, FYNNEI.

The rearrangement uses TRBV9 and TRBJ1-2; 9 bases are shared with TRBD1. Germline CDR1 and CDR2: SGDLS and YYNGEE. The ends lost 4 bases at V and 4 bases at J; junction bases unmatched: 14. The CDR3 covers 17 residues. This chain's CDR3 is CASSPHGGTGTSYGYTF. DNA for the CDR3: TGTGCCAGCAGCCCCCATGGGGGGACAGGGACTTCCTATGGCTACACCTTC.